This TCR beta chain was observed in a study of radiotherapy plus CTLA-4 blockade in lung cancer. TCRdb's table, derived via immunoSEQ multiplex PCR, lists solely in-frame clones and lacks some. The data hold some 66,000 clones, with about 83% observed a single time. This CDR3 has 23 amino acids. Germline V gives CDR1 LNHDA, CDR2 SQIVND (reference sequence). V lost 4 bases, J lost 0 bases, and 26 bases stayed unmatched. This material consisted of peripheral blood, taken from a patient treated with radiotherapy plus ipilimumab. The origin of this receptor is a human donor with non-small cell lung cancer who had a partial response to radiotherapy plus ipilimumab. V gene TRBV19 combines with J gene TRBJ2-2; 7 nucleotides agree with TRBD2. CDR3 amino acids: CASSTPAKGLQTSRNANTGELFF. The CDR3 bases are TGTGCCAGTAGTACTCCCGCGAAGGGTCTACAGACTAGCCGAAACGCGAACACCGGGGAGCTGTTTTTT.